These 28 T cell receptor beta chains came from one sample sequenced in a study of blood T cell repertoires in COVID-19. Produced via immunoSEQ multiplex PCR; TCRdb's table is partial and in-frame only. Of approximately 250,000 clones detected, roughly 85% appear once; the ten largest clones hold about 4.6%. Sequencing input: peripheral blood. These receptors were taken from a man aged 55 to 70 who had recovered from COVID-19.

This chain links TRBV9 with TRBJ1-1; no firm D call. Germline CDR1 SGDLS, CDR2 YYNGEE. V was cut by 3 bases and J by 1 base, with 10 bases left in between. The CDR3 covers 14 residues. CDR3 amino acids: CASSAIRGNTEAFF. The CDR3 DNA sequence: TGTGCCAGCAGCGCGATTCGGGGGAACACTGAAGCTTTCTTT.

The chain joins TRBV29-1 to TRBJ2-5; the match to TRBD1 covers 7 bases. The CDR3 contains 12 residues. Per the germline V gene, CDR1 is SQVTM and CDR2 is ANQGSEA. Losses at the gene ends were 4 bases for V and 5 bases for J; bases not matched to a gene: 4. The CDR3, as DNA: TGCAGCGTTGTAAGCAGGGGGGAGACCCAGTACTTC. It is translated as CSVVSRGETQYF.

V and J are TRBV3-1 (or the pseudogene TRBV3-2) and TRBJ2-3; 9 bases agree with TRBD1. The CDR3 runs to 15 residues. V was pared by 4 bases and J by 3 bases, with 5 bases of the junction left unmatched. In germline, CDR1 is LGHDT, CDR2 YNNKEL (reference sequence). This CDR3 reads CASSLGTGSTDTQYF. CDR3 nucleotides: TGTGCCAGCAGCCTAGGGACAGGGAGTACAGATACGCAGTATTTT.

This rearrangement joins TRBV7-9 to TRBJ1-5, with 9 bases identical to TRBD1. Per germline, CDR1 SEHNR and CDR2 FQNEAQ (reference sequence). The trim removed 5 bases at V and 4 bases at J, leaving 6 bases unmatched. The CDR3 sequence is 15 residues long. DNA for the CDR3: TGTGCCAGCAGCCTACAGGGGGCGAGAAATCAGCCCCAGCATTTT. Translation gives CASSLQGARNQPQHF.

V usage is TRBV5-1 and J usage is TRBJ2-1; TRBD1 agrees at 12 bases. This CDR3 region has 17 residues. From germline, CDR1 is SGHRS and CDR2 YFSETQ. The V and J ends lost 4 bases and 7 bases, in that order; junction bases with no gene match: 12. CDR3 in amino acids: CASSLNSGTGGFNEQFF. CDR3 DNA: TGCGCCAGCAGCCTTAACTCCGGGACAGGGGGCTTTAATGAGCAGTTCTTC. Full variable domain (rest looked up from reference TRBV5-1 and TRBJ2-1): KAGVTQTPRYLIKTRGQQVTLSCSPISGHRSVSWYQQTPGQGLQFLFEYFSETQRNKGNFPGRFSGRQFSNSRSEMNVSTLELGDSALYLCASSLNSGTGGFNEQFFGPGTRLTVL.

The chain employs TRBV20-1 and TRBJ1-4; unclear D gene. With 3 bases removed from V and 0 bases from J, the gap between germline ends came to 11 bases. This CDR3 is built from 15 residues. Germline V gene lookup returns CDR1 DFQATT and CDR2 SNEGSKA (reference sequence). DNA of the CDR3: TGCAGTGCTAGTCCCCGCACAACAACTAATGAAAAACTGTTTTTT. Protein: CSASPRTTTNEKLFF.

The V gene is TRBV6-5, the J gene TRBJ2-7; 10 nucleotides match TRBD2. With V trimmed by 3 bases and J by 7 bases, 6 bases remained unmatched. The CDR3 contains 14 residues. Germline V lookup: CDR1 MNHEY, CDR2 SVGAGI. CDR3: CASSYNLAGVEQYF. As DNA, the CDR3 is TGTGCCAGCAGTTATAACCTAGCGGGGGTAGAGCAGTACTTC.

The CDR3 sequence is CASSPIAGGPPNEQFF. As DNA, the CDR3 is TGTGCCAGCAGCCCCATAGCGGGAGGGCCCCCCAATGAGCAGTTCTTC. The chain recombines TRBV3-1 (or the pseudogene TRBV3-2) with TRBJ2-1; 11 bases line up with TRBD2. The CDR3 totals 16 residues. The germline gives CDR1 LGHDT, CDR2 YNNKEL (reference sequence). V shed 4 bases, J shed 6 bases, and the junction held 8 bases outside the gene matches.

The chain uses TRBV24-1 and TRBJ2-7, with TRBD2 identical over 9 bases. This CDR3 region has 20 residues. With 0 bases clipped from V and 0 bases from J, the junction kept 14 bases outside the gene matches. The V gene's germline CDR1 is KGHDR and CDR2 SFDVKD. CDR3 in DNA: TGTGCCACCAGTGATTTGCGCGTGGTGCTAGCGGGAACTAGCTCCTACGAGCAGTACTTC. Amino acid sequence: CATSDLRVVLAGTSSYEQYF.

The chain joins TRBV27 to TRBJ2-5; D might be TRBD1 (5 bases). The CDR3 extends over 12 amino acids. Deletions cut 6 bases from V and 9 bases from J, with 14 bases between. Per the germline V gene, CDR1 is MNHEY and CDR2 is SMNVEV (reference sequence). In nucleotides, the CDR3 is TGTGCCAGCAGCCCCCGGGTAGGGGCCCAGTACTTC. Translation: CASSPRVGAQYF.

The rearrangement uses TRBV2 and TRBJ1-1, with a weak D call TRBD1 (5 bases). Trimming removed 8 bases at V and 3 bases at J, with 10 bases between. The CDR3 is made up of 12 amino acids. Germline assignment: CDR1 SNHLY and CDR2 FYNNEI. CDR3 in amino acids: CASRIGDTEAFF. CDR3 in DNA: TGTGCCAGCCGGATAGGGGACACTGAAGCTTTCTTT.

The chain combines TRBV4-1 with TRBJ1-2, with 7 bases matching TRBD1. The CDR3 sequence is 15 residues long. J was trimmed by 4 bases and V by 0 bases; bases with no gene match: 5. Germline values: CDR1 MGHRA, CDR2 YSYEKL. CDR3 residues: CASSQEQGRSYGYTF. The CDR3 nucleotides are TGCGCCAGCAGCCAAGAACAGGGGAGGTCCTATGGCTACACCTTC.

V gene TRBV9 combines with J gene TRBJ1-1, with D possibly being TRBD1 (6 bases). Germline CDR1 is SGDLS and CDR2 is YYNGEE. The V end lost 3 bases, the J end lost 5 bases, and 17 bases lay between the germline ends. The CDR3 has 15 amino acids. In DNA, the CDR3 is TGTGCCAGCAGCGCTGGAACAGGGAGGGGGACTGAAGCTTTCTTT. Translated, it gives CASSAGTGRGTEAFF. Full variable domain (rest looked up from reference TRBV9 and TRBJ1-1): DSGVTQTPKHLITATGQRVTLRCSPRSGDLSVYWYQQSLDQGLQFLIQYYNGEERAKGNILERFSAQQFPDLHSELNLSSLELGDSALYFCASSAGTGRGTEAFFGQGTRLTVV.

The chain combines TRBV10-3 with TRBJ2-7, with 7 bases fitting TRBD2. The CDR3 is 13 amino acids. With 4 bases clipped from V and 3 bases from J, the junction kept 3 bases outside the gene matches. Germline V gene sequence: CDR1 ENHRY, CDR2 SYGVKD. CDR3 residues: CAISAREGYEQYF. The CDR3 coding sequence is TGTGCCATCAGTGCAAGGGAGGGCTACGAGCAGTACTTC.

The chain employs TRBV2 and TRBJ2-4; 9 bases align to TRBD1. Germline V gene sequence: CDR1 SNHLY, CDR2 FYNNEI. This CDR3 has 16 amino acids. J was trimmed by 0 bases and V by 4 bases; bases with no gene match: 4. Written as DNA, the CDR3 is TGTGCCAGCAGTGTACAGGGGGCTTTAGCCAAAAACATTCAGTACTTC. Translating gives CASSVQGALAKNIQYF.

V gene TRBV27 combines with J gene TRBJ1-2, with D perhaps TRBD1 (5 bases). The CDR3 loop spans 14 amino acids. Germline CDR1 is MNHEY and CDR2 is SMNVEV (reference sequence). V lost 2 bases and J 4 bases, leaving 11 bases between the germline ends. CDR3 loop: CASSLHGAVYGYTF. In DNA form, the CDR3 reads TGTGCCAGCAGTTTACATGGGGCCGTCTATGGCTACACCTTC.

The V and J genes are TRBV5-1 and TRBJ2-2; TRBD1 is a possible D gene (6 bases). CDR1 is SGHRS, CDR2 YFSETQ, per germline. The V and J ends lost 1 base and 0 bases respectively, with 10 bases between them. CDR3 length: 16 residues. CDR3 protein: CASSLTQGSNTGELFF. CDR3 bases: TGCGCCAGCAGCTTGACCCAGGGGTCGAACACCGGGGAGCTGTTTTTT.

In this sample, this clone turned up a few times. The chain has TRBV27 and TRBJ2-7, with TRBD1 matching over 9 bases. CDR3 length: 14 amino acids. Germline lookup yields CDR1 MNHEY and CDR2 SMNVEV (reference sequence). The J segment lost 4 bases and the V segment lost 5 bases, leaving 6 bases of the junction unmatched. CDR3 amino acids: CASSRDRANYEQYF. CDR3 DNA: TGTGCCAGCAGTAGGGACAGGGCGAATTACGAGCAGTACTTC.

This chain joins TRBV24-1 and TRBJ1-5; 7 bases align to TRBD1. The CDR3 has 17 residues. V was clipped by 3 bases and J by 6 bases; unmatched bases: 13. CDR1 is KGHDR, CDR2 SFDVKD, per germline. CDR3 sequence (DNA): TGTGCCACCAGTGATGCTGGAAAGGGGGCCTTCGGTCAGCCCCAGCATTTT. It encodes CATSDAGKGAFGQPQHF.

This chain uses TRBV6-5 with TRBJ1-2; 7 nucleotides align to TRBD1. Germline values: CDR1 MNHEY, CDR2 SVGAGI. The CDR3 is 15 amino acids. Trimming removed 1 base from V and 2 bases from J; junction bases left unmatched: 4. CDR3 nucleotide sequence: TGTGCCAGCAGTTACTGGGACAGACGAAACTATGGCTACACCTTC. Translating gives CASSYWDRRNYGYTF.

The CDR3 sequence is CASSLAGDRTIYF. CDR3 in DNA: TGTGCCAGCAGCTTAGCGGGGGACAGGACCATATATTTT. V gene TRBV11-2 combines with J gene TRBJ1-3; 8 nucleotides agree with TRBD1. Losses at the gene ends were 1 base for V and 10 bases for J; bases not matched to a gene: 3. The germline gives CDR1 SGHAT, CDR2 FQNNGV. The CDR3 has 13 residues.

V gene TRBV7-9 combines with J gene TRBJ1-6; TRBD1 matches at 10 bases. This CDR3 has 15 residues. Losses at the gene ends were 5 bases for V and 10 bases for J; bases not matched to a gene: 8. Germline assignment: CDR1 SEHNR and CDR2 FQNEAQ (reference sequence). CDR3 sequence reads: CASSPPGTGVSPLHF. CDR3 nucleotide sequence: TGTGCCAGCAGCCCCCCCGGGACAGGGGTCTCACCCCTCCACTTT.

The chain carries TRBV2 and TRBJ2-2; possible D gene TRBD1, 6 bases. From germline, CDR1 is SNHLY and CDR2 FYNNEI. V was shortened by 7 bases and J by 6 bases, with 9 bases between the two germline ends. There are 12 residues in the CDR3. The CDR3 loop is CASTQGSGELFF. CDR3 bases: TGTGCCAGCACCCAGGGGTCCGGGGAGCTGTTTTTT.

This clone occurred a few times. The chain combines TRBV7-9 with TRBJ2-5, with D maybe TRBD1 (5 bases). Between the trimmed V and J ends, which lost 5 bases and 5 bases, there was a span of 9 bases. Germline lookup yields CDR1 SEHNR and CDR2 FQNEAQ (reference sequence). The CDR3 has 12 amino acids. CDR3 protein: CASSPQVETQYF. In nucleotides, the CDR3 is TGTGCCAGCAGCCCACAGGTTGAGACCCAGTACTTC. Variable domain in full (rest from reference TRBV7-9 and TRBJ2-5): DTGVSQNPRHKITKRGQNVTFRCDPISEHNRLYWYRQTLGQGPEFLTYFQNEAQLEKSRLLSDRFSAERPKGSFSTLEIQRTEQGDSAMYLCASSPQVETQYFGPGTRLLVL.

This chain joins TRBV5-1 and TRBJ1-6; possibly TRBD1 for D (6 bases). V was cut by 8 bases and J by 0 bases, with 36 bases left in between. This CDR3 has 23 amino acids. CDR1 and CDR2 from the germline V gene are SGHRS and YFSETQ. CDR3 protein: CARPDPRDPYRELCCSYNSPLHF. CDR3 nucleotides: TGCGCCAGGCCTGACCCGAGGGATCCCTACAGGGAGCTTTGTTGCTCCTATAATTCACCCCTCCACTTT.

The chain uses TRBV6-5 and TRBJ1-4, with D maybe TRBD1 (5 bases). Trimming stripped 2 bases from V and 1 base from J, with 11 bases between. Germline CDR1 reads MNHEY; CDR2 reads SVGAGI. This CDR3 has 16 residues. The CDR3 DNA reads TGTGCCAGCAGTTACAGGCAGGGAGGAACTAATGAAAAACTGTTTTTT. It encodes CASSYRQGGTNEKLFF.

The chain recombines TRBV24-1 with TRBJ2-3; 9 bases line up with TRBD2. The germline gives CDR1 KGHDR, CDR2 SFDVKD. The CDR3 has 15 residues. The J segment lost 3 bases and the V segment lost 9 bases, leaving 9 bases of the junction unmatched. In DNA form, the CDR3 reads TGTGCCACCCGTCTGGGCGGGGGGGCTACAGATACGCAGTATTTT. This codes for CATRLGGGATDTQYF.

The chain uses TRBV29-1 and TRBJ2-5; perhaps TRBD2 as D (5 bases). Trimming removed 7 bases at V and 5 bases at J, with 14 bases between. Germline CDR1 is SQVTM and CDR2 is ANQGSEA. This CDR3 has 12 residues. The CDR3 DNA reads TGCAGCGCCGGTGAGGGCGGTGAGACCCAGTACTTC. It is translated as CSAGEGGETQYF.